What follows are 18 T cell receptor beta chains derived from one specimen sequenced in a study of lymphopenia after photon versus proton radiotherapy. Measured with immunoSEQ multiplex PCR; TCRdb has only the in-frame clones, and not every one. The sample includes 4,900 or so clones, around 89% of them seen just once. Sequencing was performed on peripheral blood, taken from a patient treated with photon-based radiotherapy. These receptors all come from a man older than 75 with cholangiocarcinoma.

V usage is TRBV18 and J usage is TRBJ1-3, with 8 bases that match TRBD1. The CDR3 contains 17 residues. In germline, CDR1 is KGHSH, CDR2 LQKENI. The V segment lost 5 bases and the J segment 1 base; nucleotides outside the gene matches: 10. The CDR3 spells CASSRAGQGTSGNTIYF. The CDR3, as DNA: TGTGCCAGCTCAAGGGCTGGACAGGGAACTTCTGGAAACACCATATATTTT. The whole variable domain, filled in from reference TRBV18 and TRBJ1-3, reads NAGVMQNPRHLVRRRGQEARLRCSPMKGHSHVYWYRQLPEEGLKFMVYLQKENIIDESGMPKERFSAEFPKEGPSILRIQQVVRGDSAAYFCASSRAGQGTSGNTIYFGEGSWLTVV.

The rearrangement uses TRBV28 and TRBJ1-1, with 8 bases aligning to TRBD1. In germline, CDR1 is MDHEN, CDR2 SYDVKM. Germline trimming cut 8 bases from V and 3 bases from J; bases unmatched to any gene: 8. The CDR3 runs 14 residues. The CDR3 coding sequence is TGTGCCAGCGACAGGGGAGGAGGGGACACTGAAGCTTTCTTT. Its protein is CASDRGGGDTEAFF.

The gene calls are TRBV5-5 and TRBJ1-6, with D unclear. Between the trimmed V and J ends, which lost 4 bases and 3 bases, there was a span of 11 bases. CDR1 is SGHKS, CDR2 YYEKEE, per germline (reference sequence). This CDR3 has 15 amino acids. CDR3 nucleotide sequence: TGTGCCAGCAGCCGTGGGTCGGACTATAATTCACCCCTCCACTTT. Translation: CASSRGSDYNSPLHF.

The CDR3 loop is CASSSPQGKETQYF. The CDR3 DNA sequence: TGTGCCAGCAGCTCTCCTCAGGGGAAAGAGACCCAGTACTTC. The V call is TRBV5-4, the J call TRBJ2-5; a weak D match, TRBD1 (6 bases). The germline V and J ends were trimmed by 3 bases and 3 bases, with 12 bases remaining between them. This CDR3 comprises 14 residues. CDR1 is SGHNT, CDR2 YYREEE, per germline (reference sequence). The full variable domain, completed using reference TRBV5-4 and TRBJ2-5, is ETGVTQSPTHLIKTRGQQVTLRCSSQSGHNTVSWYQQALGQGPQFIFQYYREEENGRGNFPPRFSGLQFPNYSSELNVNALELDDSALYLCASSSPQGKETQYFGPGTRLLVL.

The gene calls are TRBV4-2 and TRBJ2-7; unclear D gene. Germline CDR1 is LGHNA and CDR2 is YNFKEQ. Trimming took 4 bases from V and 7 from J, leaving 20 bases between them. This CDR3 is built from 15 residues. This CDR3 is CASSPTMSPYEEQYF. The CDR3 nucleotides are TGTGCCAGCAGCCCTACCATGTCACCCTACGAGGAGCAGTACTTC.

The chain employs TRBV7-8 and TRBJ1-1, with 8 bases lining up with TRBD1. The germline V gene encodes CDR1 SGHVS and CDR2 FQNEAQ. The V and J ends lost 4 bases and 3 bases, in that order; junction bases with no gene match: 4. This CDR3 is built from 14 residues. This chain's CDR3 is CASSSQGGDTEAFF. In DNA, the CDR3 is TGTGCCAGCAGCTCACAGGGGGGTGACACTGAAGCTTTCTTT.

V is TRBV29-1 and J is TRBJ2-2; TRBD1 matches 8 bases. CDR1 is SQVTM and CDR2 is ANQGSEA in the germline V gene. The CDR3 spans 15 residues. With 6 bases clipped from V and 3 bases from J, the junction kept 9 bases outside the gene matches. The CDR3 spells CSVLRTGKDTGELFF. The CDR3 bases are TGCAGCGTGCTACGGACAGGGAAGGACACCGGGGAGCTGTTTTTT.

The V call is TRBV2, the J call TRBJ2-1; D may be TRBD1 (5 bases). Germline CDR1 SNHLY, CDR2 FYNNEI. The CDR3 has 12 residues. The V gene lost 6 bases and the J gene lost 10 bases, with 13 bases spanning the gap. For the CDR3, the DNA is TGTGCCAGCAGCGAGCTCTCAGGGGAGCAGTTCTTC. This translates into CASSELSGEQFF.

This clone was observed once. This chain joins TRBV18 and TRBJ1-5; 7 bases line up with TRBD1. The CDR3 sequence is 13 residues long. V lost 8 bases to trimming and J lost 9 bases; unmatched junction nucleotides: 10. Germline CDR1 KGHSH, CDR2 LQKENI. The CDR3 sequence: CASADRAQGPQHF. DNA for the CDR3: TGTGCCAGCGCCGACAGGGCCCAGGGGCCCCAGCATTTT. The variable domain in full, with the rest retrieved from reference TRBV18 and TRBJ1-5, is NAGVMQNPRHLVRRRGQEARLRCSPMKGHSHVYWYRQLPEEGLKFMVYLQKENIIDESGMPKERFSAEFPKEGPSILRIQQVVRGDSAAYFCASADRAQGPQHFGDGTRLSIL.

V is TRBV9 and J is TRBJ1-1, with TRBD1 matching over 7 bases. Germline V CDR1 and CDR2: SGDLS, YYNGEE. CDR3 size: 15 residues. J gave up 5 bases and V 4 bases, and 11 bases lay outside the gene matches. CDR3 sequence: CASSPQTGTRTEAFF. The CDR3 DNA reads TGTGCCAGCAGCCCGCAGACAGGGACGCGGACTGAAGCTTTCTTT.

V is TRBV19 and J is TRBJ1-2; no definite D call. The CDR3 runs 14 residues. Germline V gene sequence: CDR1 LNHDA, CDR2 SQIVND (reference sequence). The V end lost 5 bases, the J end lost 3 bases, and 13 bases lay between the germline ends. This chain's CDR3 is CASSSVQVDYGYTF. In DNA, the CDR3 is TGTGCCAGTAGTTCAGTTCAGGTTGACTATGGCTACACCTTC.

This clone occurred once. The chain uses TRBV5-1 and TRBJ1-1; 7 nucleotides line up with TRBD1. Germline assignment: CDR1 SGHRS and CDR2 YFSETQ. Germline trimming cut 4 bases from V and 1 base from J; bases unmatched to any gene: 7. The CDR3 runs to 15 residues. CDR3 bases: TGCGCCAGCAGCCGGATGGACAGGCAGAACACTGAAGCTTTCTTT. Translation: CASSRMDRQNTEAFF.

This clone showed up just once. J is TRBJ2-6 and V is TRBV2; D is unresolved. V was clipped by 4 bases and J by 1 base, with 5 bases between them. The CDR3 extends over 14 amino acids. Germline CDR1 is SNHLY and CDR2 is FYNNEI. CDR3 nucleotides: TGTGCCAGCAGTGGGGAATCTGGGGCCAACGTCCTGACTTTC. Protein sequence: CASSGESGANVLTF.

V usage is TRBV5-4 and J usage is TRBJ2-5, with TRBD2 matching over 8 bases. CDR1 and CDR2 from the germline V gene are SGHNT and YYREEE (reference sequence). Trimming removed 0 bases from V and 1 base from J; junction bases left unmatched: 8. This CDR3 has 17 amino acids. For the CDR3, the DNA is TGTGCCAGCAGCTTGGGGGGCCAGCGGGGGACCCAAGAGACCCAGTACTTC. It encodes CASSLGGQRGTQETQYF.

The table lists this clone with a count of one. The rearrangement joins TRBV5-6 to TRBJ2-7, with D hard to call. The V gene lost 3 bases and the J gene lost 4 bases, with 5 bases spanning the gap. The CDR3 length is 11 residues. CDR1 and CDR2 from the germline V gene are SGHDT and YYEEEE. CDR3 sequence: CASSSGYEQYF. Here the CDR3 DNA reads TGTGCCAGCAGCTCTGGGTACGAGCAGTACTTC. Full variable domain (rest looked up from reference TRBV5-6 and TRBJ2-7): DAGVTQSPTHLIKTRGQQVTLRCSPKSGHDTVSWYQQALGQGPQFIFQYYEEEERQRGNFPDRFSGHQFPNYSSELNVNALLLGDSALYLCASSSGYEQYFGPGTRLTVT.

The CDR3 DNA is TGTGCCAGCAGCTCAAGCGGGGGGGAATACTACGAGCAGTACTTC. Translation gives CASSSSGGEYYEQYF. This rearrangement joins TRBV7-2 to TRBJ2-7, with TRBD2 matching over 10 bases. The V gene end was trimmed by 4 bases and the J gene end by 3 bases; junction bases not matched to a gene: 6. CDR3 length: 15 residues. Per the germline V gene, CDR1 is SGHTA and CDR2 is FQGNSA.

The chain combines TRBV21-1 with TRBJ1-4; the table assigns TRBD1, which was not confirmed against the DNA. TRBV21-1 is an annotated pseudogene. This CDR3 contains 17 residues. The CDR3: CASSPPPEGQGVRKLFF. The CDR3 DNA reads TGTGCCAGCAGCCCCCCTCCCGAGGGACAGGGAGTCCGAAAACTGTTTTTT.

The chain uses TRBV27 and TRBJ2-2; 11 positions match TRBD1. The CDR3 consists of 14 residues. Trimming cost V 7 bases and J 6 bases; bases outside gene matches: 4. Germline V gene data show CDR1 as MNHEY and CDR2 as SMNVEV (reference sequence). In nucleotides, the CDR3 is TGTGCCAGCACCCTGGGACAGGGGGCCGGGGAGCTGTTTTTT. Amino acid sequence: CASTLGQGAGELFF.